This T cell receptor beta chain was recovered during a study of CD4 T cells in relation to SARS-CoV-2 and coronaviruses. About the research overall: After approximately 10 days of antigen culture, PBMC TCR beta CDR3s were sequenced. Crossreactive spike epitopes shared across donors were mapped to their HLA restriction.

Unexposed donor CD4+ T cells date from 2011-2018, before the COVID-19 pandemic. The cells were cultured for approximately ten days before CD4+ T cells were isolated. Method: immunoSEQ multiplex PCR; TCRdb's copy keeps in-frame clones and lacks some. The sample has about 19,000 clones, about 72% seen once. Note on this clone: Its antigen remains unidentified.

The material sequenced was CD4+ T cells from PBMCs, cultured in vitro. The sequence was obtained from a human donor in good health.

The CDR3 bases are TGTGCCAGTAGTAAAGACAGGGGGAGAAATCAGCCCCAGCATTTT. This encodes CASSKDRGRNQPQHF. This chain joins TRBV19 and TRBJ1-5, with TRBD1 identical over 9 bases. Germline loops: CDR1 LNHDA, CDR2 SQIVND (reference sequence). J was trimmed by 4 bases and V by 4 bases; bases with no gene match: 5. The CDR3 consists of 15 residues.